Measured by frequency, the clone carrying this T cell receptor beta chain is medium-sized (0.01 to 0.1%). The target antigen is unknown. TRB was amplified from about 250 ng of peripheral blood genomic DNA per sample. The data stem from a study of T cell clusters in autoimmune cytopenias. Notes on the study in general: Comparing secondary cytopenia with chronic lymphocytic leukemia showed no cluster-lack signature, apparently masked by lymphoma repertoire. Primary autoimmune cytopenia patients appeared to lack physiological T cell clusters present in healthy donors. TRB repertoire shifts in secondary cytopenia and chronic lymphocytic leukemia mostly reflected lymphoma, not autoimmunity.

One tube held mixed TRB-A and TRB-B primer pools for touch-down PCR. TCRdb re-called the multiplex PCR reads, yielding one record per CDR3 amino acid sequence without DNA. The record lists about 1,900 distinct CDR3 sequences, of which the ten most abundant hold about 35%. CDR3 length: 20 amino acids. This clonotype was sampled from a human donor with an autoimmune cytopenia, with autoimmune hepatitis or in good health (not recorded which). The sequenced sample consisted of peripheral blood. The genes are TRBV12-3 or TRBV12-4 and TRBJ2-7; without DNA, the TCRdb call of TRBD1 cannot be checked. The CDR3 is CASSSMPLFGSAPANYEQYF.